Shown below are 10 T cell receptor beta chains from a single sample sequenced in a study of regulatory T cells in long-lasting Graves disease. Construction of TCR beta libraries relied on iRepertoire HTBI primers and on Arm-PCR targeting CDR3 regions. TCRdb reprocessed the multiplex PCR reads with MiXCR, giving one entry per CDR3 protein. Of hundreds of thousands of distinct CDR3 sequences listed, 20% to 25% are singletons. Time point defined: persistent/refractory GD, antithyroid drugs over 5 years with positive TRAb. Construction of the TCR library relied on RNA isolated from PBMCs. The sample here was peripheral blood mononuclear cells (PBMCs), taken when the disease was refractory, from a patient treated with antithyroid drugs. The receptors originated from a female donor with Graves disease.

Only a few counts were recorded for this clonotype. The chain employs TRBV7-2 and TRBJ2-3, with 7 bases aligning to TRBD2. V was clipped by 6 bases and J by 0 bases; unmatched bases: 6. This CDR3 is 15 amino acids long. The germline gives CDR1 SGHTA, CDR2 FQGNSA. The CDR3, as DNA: TGTGCCAGCAGGCGAATTAGCGGGAGCACAGATACGCAGTATTTT. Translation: CASRRISGSTDTQYF.

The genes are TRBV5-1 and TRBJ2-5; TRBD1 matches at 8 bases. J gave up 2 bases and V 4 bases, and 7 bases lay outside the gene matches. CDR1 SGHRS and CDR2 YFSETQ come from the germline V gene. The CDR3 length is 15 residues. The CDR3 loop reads CASSPQGAIQETQYF. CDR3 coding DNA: TGCGCCAGCAGCCCGCAGGGGGCCATTCAAGAGACCCAGTACTTC. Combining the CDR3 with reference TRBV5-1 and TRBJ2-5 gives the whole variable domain KAGVTQTPRYLIKTRGQQVTLSCSPISGHRSVSWYQQTPGQGLQFLFEYFSETQRNKGNFPGRFSGRQFSNSRSEMNVSTLELGDSALYLCASSPQGAIQETQYFGPGTRLLVL.

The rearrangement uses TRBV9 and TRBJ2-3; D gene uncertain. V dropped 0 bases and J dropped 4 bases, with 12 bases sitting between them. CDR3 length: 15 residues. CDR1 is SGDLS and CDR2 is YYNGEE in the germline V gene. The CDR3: CASSVDWTPADTQYF. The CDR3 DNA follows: TGTGCCAGCAGCGTAGACTGGACCCCCGCAGATACGCAGTATTTT.

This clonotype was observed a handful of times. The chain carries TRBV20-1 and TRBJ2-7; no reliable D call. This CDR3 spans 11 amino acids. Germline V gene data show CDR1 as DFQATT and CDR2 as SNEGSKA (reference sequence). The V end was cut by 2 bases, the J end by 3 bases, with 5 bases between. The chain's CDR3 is CSARFGYEQYF. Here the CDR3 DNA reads TGCAGTGCTAGATTCGGCTACGAGCAGTACTTC.

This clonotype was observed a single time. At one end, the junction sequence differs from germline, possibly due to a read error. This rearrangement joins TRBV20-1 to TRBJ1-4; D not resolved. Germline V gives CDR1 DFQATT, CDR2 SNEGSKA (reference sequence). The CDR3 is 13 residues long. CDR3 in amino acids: CSASAAGREKLFF. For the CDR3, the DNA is TGCAGCGCTAGTGCGGCGGGCCGGGAAAAACTGTTTTTT.

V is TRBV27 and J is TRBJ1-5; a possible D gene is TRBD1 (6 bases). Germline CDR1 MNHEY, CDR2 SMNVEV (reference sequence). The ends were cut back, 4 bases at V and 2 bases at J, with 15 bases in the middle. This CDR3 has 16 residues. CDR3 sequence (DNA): TGTGCCAGCAGTTCTACCGGGGGCGGTGGCAATCAGCCCCAGCATTTT. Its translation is CASSSTGGGGNQPQHF.

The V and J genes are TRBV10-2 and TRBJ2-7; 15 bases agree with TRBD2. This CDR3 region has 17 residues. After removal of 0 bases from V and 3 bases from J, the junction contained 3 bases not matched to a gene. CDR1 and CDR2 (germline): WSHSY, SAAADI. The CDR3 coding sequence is TGCGCCAGCAGTGAGTCGGGACTAGCGGGAGGAAACTACGAGCAGTACTTC. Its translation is CASSESGLAGGNYEQYF.

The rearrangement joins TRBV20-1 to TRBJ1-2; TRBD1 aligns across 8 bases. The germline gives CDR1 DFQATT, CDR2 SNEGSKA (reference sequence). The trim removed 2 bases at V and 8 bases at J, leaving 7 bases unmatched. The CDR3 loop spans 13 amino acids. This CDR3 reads CSARNQGAGGYTF. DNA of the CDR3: TGCAGTGCTAGAAATCAGGGGGCGGGAGGCTACACCTTC.

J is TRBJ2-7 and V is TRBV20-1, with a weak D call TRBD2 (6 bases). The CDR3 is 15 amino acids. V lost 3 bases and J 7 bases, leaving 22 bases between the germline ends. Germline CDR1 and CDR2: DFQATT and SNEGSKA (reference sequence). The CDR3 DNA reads TGCAGTGCTAGTAGGTACGGCGGGACTCAACTAGAGCAGTACTTC. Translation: CSASRYGGTQLEQYF.

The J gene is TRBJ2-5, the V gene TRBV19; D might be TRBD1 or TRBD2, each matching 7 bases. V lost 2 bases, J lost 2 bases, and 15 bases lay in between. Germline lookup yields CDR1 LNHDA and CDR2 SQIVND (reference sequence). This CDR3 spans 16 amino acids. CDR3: CASSIQGGDLQETQYF. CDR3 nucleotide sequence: TGTGCCAGTAGTATACAGGGGGGGGACCTACAAGAGACCCAGTACTTC.